Listed below are T cell receptor beta chains from one sample, sequenced in a study of neoadjuvant anti-PD-1 for oral cavity cancer. Profiling relied on immunoSEQ multiplex PCR, and the TCRdb table lists in-frame clones only, not all of them. The table shows about 9,100 clones, with almost 65% occurring only once. The sequenced sample was PBMCs, obtained after nivolumab (anti-PD-1) treatment. These receptors originate from a person aged 40 to 85 with oral cavity squamous cell carcinoma. The CDR3 runs from the conserved cysteine through the conserved F or W. Fields, in order: V gene, J gene, clone size, D gene, CDR3 DNA, CDR3 protein. A D gene is named only where the DNA matches it firmly. Size tells how often a clone was seen (once, few, many) or the class of an expanded clone, and some rows leave it out.

V: TRBV28; J: TRBJ1-2; size: few; D: .; DNA: TGTGCCAGCAGTTTAGAGGGCCCCCCGGGCTATGGCTACACCTTC; CDR3: CASSLEGPPGYGYTF
V: TRBV6-5; J: TRBJ2-1; size: .; D: TRBD1; DNA: TGTGCCAGCAGTTACTCGATGGGGACAGTTTCCCATGAGCAGTTCTTC; CDR3: CASSYSMGTVSHEQFF
V: TRBV5-4; J: TRBJ2-1; size: .; D: .; DNA: TGTGCCAGCAGCTCATCTTCGGTGAGCGGGCGCATTGGTAGGGACAATGAGCAGTTCTTC; CDR3: CASSSSSVSGRIGRDNEQFF
V: TRBV6-4; J: TRBJ2-7; size: .; D: .; DNA: TGTGCCAGCAGTGACTCACCCCGTCGCAGGGCCTACGAGCAGTACTTC; CDR3: CASSDSPRRRAYEQYF
V: TRBV7-3; J: TRBJ1-4; size: .; D: TRBD1; DNA: TGTGCCAGCAGTCTCTCCGGGACAGGGAATGAAAAACTGTTTTTT; CDR3: CASSLSGTGNEKLFF
V: TRBV5-1; J: TRBJ2-1; size: .; D: TRBD2; DNA: TGCGCCAGCAGCTTAGCGGGGGAGACCTACAATGAGCAGTTCTTC; CDR3: CASSLAGETYNEQFF
V: TRBV29-1; J: TRBJ2-3; size: once; D: .; DNA: TGCAGCGTCGCCAGGGGTACAGATACGCAGTATTTT; CDR3: CSVARGTDTQYF
V: TRBV7-2; J: TRBJ2-2; size: .; D: .; DNA: TGTGCCAGCAGCTTAGGCGCCTTGAACACCGGGGAGCTGTTTTTT; CDR3: CASSLGALNTGELFF
V: TRBV6-1; J: TRBJ2-3; size: .; D: TRBD1; DNA: TGTGCCAGCAGAAGACGACAGGGGGCAACAGATACGCAGTATTTT; CDR3: CASRRRQGATDTQYF
V: TRBV11-2; J: TRBJ1-6; size: .; D: .; DNA: TGTGCCAGCAGCTCCAGGGTCAGTTCACCCCTCCACTTT; CDR3: CASSSRVSSPLHF
V: TRBV11-2; J: TRBJ1-2; size: .; D: TRBD1; DNA: TGTGCCAGCAGCCCCCAGGGCGGACAGGGTCGTAGCTACACCTTC; CDR3: CASSPQGGQGRSYTF
V: TRBV10-1; J: TRBJ1-6; size: .; D: .; DNA: TGCGCCAGCAGTTTGACAGGCCCTAGTTCACCCCTCCACTTT; CDR3: CASSLTGPSSPLHF
V: TRBV11-3; J: TRBJ1-1; size: few; D: .; DNA: TGTGCCAGCAGACAGCCTCTGGGGACTGAAGCTTTCTTT; CDR3: CASRQPLGTEAFF
V: TRBV5-1; J: TRBJ2-2; size: .; D: .; DNA: TGCGCCAGCAGCTTGGGTGGACAGACCGGGGAGCTGTTTTTT; CDR3: CASSLGGQTGELFF
V: TRBV5-1; J: TRBJ2-7; size: once; D: .; DNA: TGCGCCAGCAGCCACGGAGGAGGCTACGAGCAGTACTTC; CDR3: CASSHGGGYEQYF
V: TRBV6-5; J: TRBJ1-4; size: few; D: .; DNA: TGTGCCAGCAGGCCCAGGGTGTTTTTT; CDR3: CASRPRVFF
V: TRBV6-1; J: TRBJ2-7; size: .; D: .; DNA: TGTGCCAGCAACCTAGGGGTCACAAACTACGAGCAGTACTTC; CDR3: CASNLGVTNYEQYF